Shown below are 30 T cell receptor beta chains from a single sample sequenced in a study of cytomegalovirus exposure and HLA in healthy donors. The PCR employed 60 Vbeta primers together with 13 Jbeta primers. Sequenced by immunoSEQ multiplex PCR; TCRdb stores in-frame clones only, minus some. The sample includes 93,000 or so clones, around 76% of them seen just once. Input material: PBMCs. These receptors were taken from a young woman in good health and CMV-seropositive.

In DNA form, the CDR3 reads TGTGCCAGCAGCTCAGGGGGCGGTGGTTCGGCTAACTATGGCTACACCTTC. Its protein product is CASSSGGGGSANYGYTF. The chain combines TRBV5-4 with TRBJ1-2; 8 bases are shared with TRBD1. The V gene end was trimmed by 3 bases and the J gene end by 0 bases; junction bases not matched to a gene: 10. The CDR3 consists of 17 residues. From germline, CDR1 is SGHNT and CDR2 YYREEE (reference sequence).

The CDR3 here is CASSFAGGPVYYNEQFF. The DNA of the CDR3 is TGTGCCAGCAGCTTTGCGGGAGGGCCGGTTTACTACAATGAGCAGTTCTTC. The rearrangement links TRBV7-6 to TRBJ2-1, with TRBD2 matching 9 bases. The length of the CDR3 is 17 residues. V gave up 3 bases and J gave up 3 bases; unmatched junction bases: 9. Germline lookup yields CDR1 SGHVS and CDR2 FNYEAQ.

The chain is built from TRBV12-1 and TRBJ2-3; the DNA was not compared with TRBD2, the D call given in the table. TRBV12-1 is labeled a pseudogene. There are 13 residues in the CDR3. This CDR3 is CASSPERENTQYF. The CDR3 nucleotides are TGTGCCAGCAGCCCTGAGAGGGAGAATACGCAGTATTTT.

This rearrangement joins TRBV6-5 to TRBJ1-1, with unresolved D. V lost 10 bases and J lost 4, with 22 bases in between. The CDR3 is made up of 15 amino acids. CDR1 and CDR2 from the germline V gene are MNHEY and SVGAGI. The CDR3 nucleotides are TGTGCCACCCGTCCGCCGGGAAAATGGGGCACTGAAGCTTTCTTT. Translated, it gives CATRPPGKWGTEAFF.

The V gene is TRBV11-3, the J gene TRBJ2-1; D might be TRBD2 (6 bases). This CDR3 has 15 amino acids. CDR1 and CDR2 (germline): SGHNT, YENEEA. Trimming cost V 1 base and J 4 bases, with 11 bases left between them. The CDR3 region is CASSLGLVLYNEQFF. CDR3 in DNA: TGTGCCAGCAGCTTAGGACTAGTTCTATACAATGAGCAGTTCTTC.

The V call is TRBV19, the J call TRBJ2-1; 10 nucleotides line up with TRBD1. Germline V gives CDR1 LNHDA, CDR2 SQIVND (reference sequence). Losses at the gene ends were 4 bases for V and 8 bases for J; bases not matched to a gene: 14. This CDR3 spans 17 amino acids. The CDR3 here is CASSTAPPGQGIYEQFF. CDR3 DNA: TGTGCCAGTAGTACGGCACCCCCGGGACAGGGGATATATGAGCAGTTCTTC.

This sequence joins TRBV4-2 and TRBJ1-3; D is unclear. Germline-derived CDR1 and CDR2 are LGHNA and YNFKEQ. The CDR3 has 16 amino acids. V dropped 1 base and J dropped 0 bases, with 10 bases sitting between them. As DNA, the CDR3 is TGTGCCAGCAGCCAAGGACCCGGGAGCTCTGGAAACACCATATATTTT. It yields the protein CASSQGPGSSGNTIYF.

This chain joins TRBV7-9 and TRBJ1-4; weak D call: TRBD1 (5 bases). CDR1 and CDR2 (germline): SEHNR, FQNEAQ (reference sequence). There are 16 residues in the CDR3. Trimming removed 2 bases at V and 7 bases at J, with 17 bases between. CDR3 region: CASSLSMGGGGEKLFF. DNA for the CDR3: TGTGCCAGCAGCTTATCGATGGGCGGGGGGGGTGAAAAACTGTTTTTT.

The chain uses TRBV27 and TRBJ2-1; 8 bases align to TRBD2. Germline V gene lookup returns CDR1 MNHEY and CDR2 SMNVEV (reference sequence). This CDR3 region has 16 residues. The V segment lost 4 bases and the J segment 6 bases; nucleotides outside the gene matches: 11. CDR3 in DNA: TGTGCCAGCAGTTCCGGGGCAGCCGGGACTAGCAATGAGCAGTTCTTC. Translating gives CASSSGAAGTSNEQFF.

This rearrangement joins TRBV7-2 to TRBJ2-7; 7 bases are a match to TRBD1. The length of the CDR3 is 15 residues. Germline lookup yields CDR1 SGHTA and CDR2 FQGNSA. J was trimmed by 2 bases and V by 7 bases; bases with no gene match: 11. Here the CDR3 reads CASKGDSSGPYEQYF. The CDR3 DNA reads TGTGCCAGCAAGGGGGACAGCAGTGGTCCCTACGAGCAGTACTTC.

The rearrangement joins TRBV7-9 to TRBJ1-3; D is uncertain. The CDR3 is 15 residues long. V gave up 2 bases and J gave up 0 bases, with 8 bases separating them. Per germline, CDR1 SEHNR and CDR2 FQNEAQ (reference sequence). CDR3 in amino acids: CASSLLVSSGNTIYF. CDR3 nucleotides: TGTGCCAGCAGCTTATTAGTGAGCTCTGGAAACACCATATATTTT.

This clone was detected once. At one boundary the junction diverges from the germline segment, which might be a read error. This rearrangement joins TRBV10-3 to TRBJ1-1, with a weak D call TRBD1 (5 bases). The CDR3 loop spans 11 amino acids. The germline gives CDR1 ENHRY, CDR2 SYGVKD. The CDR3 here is CAISEGSRVAF. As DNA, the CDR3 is TGTGCCATCAGTGAGGGAAGCAGGGTGGCCTTT.

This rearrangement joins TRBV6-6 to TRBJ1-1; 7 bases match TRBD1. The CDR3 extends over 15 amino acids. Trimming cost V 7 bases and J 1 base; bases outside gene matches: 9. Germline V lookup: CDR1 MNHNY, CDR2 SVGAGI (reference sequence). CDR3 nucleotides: TGTGCCAGCATCCTTTATACAGGGGCGAACACTGAAGCTTTCTTT. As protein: CASILYTGANTEAFF.

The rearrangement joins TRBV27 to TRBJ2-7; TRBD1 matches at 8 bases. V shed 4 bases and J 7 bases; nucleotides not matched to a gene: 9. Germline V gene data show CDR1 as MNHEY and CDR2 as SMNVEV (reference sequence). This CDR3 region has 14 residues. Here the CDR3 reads CASSSIRGRWEQYF. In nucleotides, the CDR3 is TGTGCCAGCAGTTCGATCAGGGGGCGGTGGGAGCAGTACTTC.

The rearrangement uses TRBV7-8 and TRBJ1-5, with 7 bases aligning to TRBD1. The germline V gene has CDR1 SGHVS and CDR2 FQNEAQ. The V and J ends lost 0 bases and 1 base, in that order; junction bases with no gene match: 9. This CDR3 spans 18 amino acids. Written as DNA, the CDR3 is TGTGCCAGCAGCTTAGCGAGTTGGCAGGGGGAGAGCAATCAGCCCCAGCATTTT. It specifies CASSLASWQGESNQPQHF.

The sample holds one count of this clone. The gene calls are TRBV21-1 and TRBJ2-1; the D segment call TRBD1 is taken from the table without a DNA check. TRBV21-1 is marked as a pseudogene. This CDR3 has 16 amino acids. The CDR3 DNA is TGTGCCAGCAGCAAAGTAGGGGCCAGGCTGTACAATGAGCAGTTCTTC. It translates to CASSKVGARLYNEQFF.

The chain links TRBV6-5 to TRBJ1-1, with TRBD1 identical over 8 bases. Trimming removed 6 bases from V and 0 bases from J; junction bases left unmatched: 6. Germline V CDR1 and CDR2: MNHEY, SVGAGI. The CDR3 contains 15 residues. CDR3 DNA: TGTGCCAGCAGCCCCCAGGGGGCGGTGAACACTGAAGCTTTCTTT. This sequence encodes CASSPQGAVNTEAFF.

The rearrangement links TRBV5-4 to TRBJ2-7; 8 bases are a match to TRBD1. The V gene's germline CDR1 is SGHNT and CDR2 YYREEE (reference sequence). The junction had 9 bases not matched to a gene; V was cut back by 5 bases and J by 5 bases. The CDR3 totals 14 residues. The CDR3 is CASRAETGAHEQYF. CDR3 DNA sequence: TGTGCCAGCAGGGCCGAGACAGGGGCCCACGAGCAGTACTTC.

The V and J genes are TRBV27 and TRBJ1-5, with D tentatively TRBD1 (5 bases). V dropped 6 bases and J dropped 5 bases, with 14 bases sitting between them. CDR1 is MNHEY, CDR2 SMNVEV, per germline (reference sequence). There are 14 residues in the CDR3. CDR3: CASSRGEAHQPQHF. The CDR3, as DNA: TGTGCCAGCAGCAGAGGGGAGGCCCATCAGCCCCAGCATTTT.

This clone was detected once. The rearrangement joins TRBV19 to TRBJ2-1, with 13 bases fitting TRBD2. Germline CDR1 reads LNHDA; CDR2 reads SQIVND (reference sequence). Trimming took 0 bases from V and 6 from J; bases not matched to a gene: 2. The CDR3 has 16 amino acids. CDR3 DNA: TGTGCCAGTAGTATAGAGCGGACTAGCGGGAGCAATGAGCAGTTCTTC. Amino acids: CASSIERTSGSNEQFF.

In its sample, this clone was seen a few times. The CDR3 spells CASSLGGAGYGYTF. CDR3 bases: TGTGCCAGCAGTTTAGGGGGCGCGGGCTATGGCTACACCTTC. V usage is TRBV27 and J usage is TRBJ1-2, with D tentatively TRBD1 (6 bases). Germline V gene data show CDR1 as MNHEY and CDR2 as SMNVEV (reference sequence). Trimming shortened V by 2 bases and J by 4 bases, and 11 bases separated the two germline ends. This CDR3 is built from 14 residues.

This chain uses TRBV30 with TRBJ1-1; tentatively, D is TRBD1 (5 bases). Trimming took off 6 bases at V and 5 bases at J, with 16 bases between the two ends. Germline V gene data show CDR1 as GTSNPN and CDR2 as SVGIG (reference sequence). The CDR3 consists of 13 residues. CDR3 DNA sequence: TGTGCCTGTAAGGAGCGGGGGGGGACTGAAGCTTTCTTT. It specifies CACKERGGTEAFF.

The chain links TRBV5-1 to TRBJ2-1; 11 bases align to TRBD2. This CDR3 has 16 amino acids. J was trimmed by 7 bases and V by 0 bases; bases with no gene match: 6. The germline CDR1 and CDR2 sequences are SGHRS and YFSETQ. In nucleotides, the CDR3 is TGCGCCAGCAGCTTGGTTCTAGCGGGGGGCATTAATGAGCAGTTCTTC. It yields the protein CASSLVLAGGINEQFF.

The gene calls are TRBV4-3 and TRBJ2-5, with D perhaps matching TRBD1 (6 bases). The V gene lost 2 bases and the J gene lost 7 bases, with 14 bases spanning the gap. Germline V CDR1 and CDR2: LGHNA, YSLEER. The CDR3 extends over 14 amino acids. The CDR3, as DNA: TGCGCCAGCAGCCAACGTTGGGGGCGTGGGACCCAGTACTTC. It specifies CASSQRWGRGTQYF.

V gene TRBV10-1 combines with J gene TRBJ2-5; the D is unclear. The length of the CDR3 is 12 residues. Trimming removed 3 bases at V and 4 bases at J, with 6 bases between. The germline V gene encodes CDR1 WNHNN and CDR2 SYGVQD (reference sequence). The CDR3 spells CASSDSLETQYF. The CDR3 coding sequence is TGCGCCAGCAGTGACAGTCTAGAGACCCAGTACTTC.

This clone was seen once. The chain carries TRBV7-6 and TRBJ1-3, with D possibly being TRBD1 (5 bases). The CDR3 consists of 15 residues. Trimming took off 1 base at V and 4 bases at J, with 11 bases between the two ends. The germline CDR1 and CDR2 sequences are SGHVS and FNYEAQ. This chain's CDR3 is CASSLERQPGNTIYF. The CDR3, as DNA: TGTGCCAGCAGCTTAGAACGACAGCCAGGAAACACCATATATTTT.

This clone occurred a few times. CDR3 in DNA: TGTGCCAGCCAGACTAGCGGGAGAACAGATACGCAGTATTTT. Translating it yields CASQTSGRTDTQYF. The chain carries TRBV27 and TRBJ2-3; 12 nucleotides line up with TRBD2. From germline, CDR1 is MNHEY and CDR2 SMNVEV (reference sequence). V lost 8 bases to trimming and J lost 3 bases; unmatched junction nucleotides: 3. The CDR3 is made up of 14 amino acids.

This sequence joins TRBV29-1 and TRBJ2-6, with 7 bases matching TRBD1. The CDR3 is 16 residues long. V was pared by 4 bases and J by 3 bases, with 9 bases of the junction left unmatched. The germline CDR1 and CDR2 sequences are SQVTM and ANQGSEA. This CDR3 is CSVARQGRNGANVLTF. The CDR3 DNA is TGCAGCGTTGCCCGACAGGGTCGTAATGGGGCCAACGTCCTGACTTTC.

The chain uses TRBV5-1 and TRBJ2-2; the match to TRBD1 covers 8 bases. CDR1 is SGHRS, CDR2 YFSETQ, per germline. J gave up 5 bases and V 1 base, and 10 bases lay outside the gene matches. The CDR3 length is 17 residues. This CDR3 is CASSLILGTGGTGELFF. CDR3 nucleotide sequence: TGCGCCAGCAGCTTGATCCTCGGAACAGGGGGAACCGGGGAGCTGTTTTTT.

The CDR3 loop is CASSLISTDTQYF. In DNA, the CDR3 is TGTGCCAGCAGTTTAATAAGCACAGATACGCAGTATTTT. The gene calls are TRBV27 and TRBJ2-3; D ambiguous. CDR3 length: 13 residues. The ends were cut back, 2 bases at V and 0 bases at J, with 3 bases in the middle. Germline lookup yields CDR1 MNHEY and CDR2 SMNVEV (reference sequence).